This is a list of T cell receptor beta chains from one sample in a study of T-cell reconstitution after alpha-beta-depleted transplantation in children. TCRdb itself ran the PCR reads through MiXCR, one entry per CDR3 protein. The sample gives about 980,000 distinct CDR3 sequences, less than 30% of which show up once; 25% to 35% is in the top ten. The sequencing here drew on PBMCs, mostly from graft donor cells, taken 360 days after TCRalphabeta/CD19-depleted stem cell transplant. The receptor source for this set is a boy under three years old who had a stem cell transplant for SCID, so the T cells may come from the graft donor. Both conserved end residues are part of each CDR3. Fields, in order: V gene, clone size, D gene, J gene, CDR3 protein, CDR3 DNA. D genes are given only for firm matches. Clone size is given for some rows only: seen once, a few or many times, or a class if the clone is expanded.

TRBV7-8	few	TRBD1	TRBJ2-1	CASSPYPDRGNEQFF	TGTGCCAGCAGCCCATACCCTGACAGGGGCAATGAGCAGTTCTTC
TRBV5-1	few	.	TRBJ2-1	CASSLVTDPSNEQFF	TGCGCCAGCAGCTTGGTCACGGACCCGTCCAATGAGCAGTTCTTC
TRBV15	few	.	TRBJ2-2	CATSVRRATGELFF	TGTGCCACCAGCGTTCGACGGGCCACCGGGGAGCTGTTTTTT
TRBV7-9	few	TRBD1	TRBJ1-4	CASSLVGGPEKLFF	TGTGCCAGCAGCTTAGTAGGGGGCCCAGAAAAACTGTTTTTT
TRBV5-5	.	.	TRBJ2-7	CASSLEGNSYEQYF	TGTGCCAGCAGCTTGGAGGGGAACTCCTACGAGCAGTACTTC
TRBV5-5	few	.	TRBJ2-7	CASSFRSGAFYEQYF	TGTGCCAGCAGCTTTAGATCTGGAGCCTTTTACGAGCAGTACTTC
TRBV7-2	few	TRBD2	TRBJ2-1	CASSSGLAGNYNEQFF	TGTGCCAGCAGCTCCGGACTAGCGGGGAACTACAATGAGCAGTTCTTC
TRBV27	.	.	TRBJ1-2	CASRGRPNYGYTF	TGTGCCAGCAGAGGTCGGCCTAACTATGGCTACACCTTC
TRBV27	.	.	TRBJ2-5	CASSFTGHQETQYF	TGTGCCAGCAGTTTTACGGGACACCAAGAGACCCAGTACTTC
TRBV20-1	.	.	TRBJ1-3	CSASIDSHSGNTIYF	TGCAGTGCTAGTATCGACAGTCACTCTGGAAACACCATATATTTT
TRBV7-3	.	TRBD1	TRBJ1-1	CASSPKAGGAVNTEAFF	TGTGCCAGCAGCCCTAAGGCAGGGGGCGCGGTGAACACTGAAGCTTTCTTT
TRBV12-3/TRBV12-4	many	.	TRBJ1-5	CASSLDSLNQPQHF	TGTGCCAGCAGTCTTGACAGCCTCAATCAGCCCCAGCATTTT
TRBV6-5	once	.	TRBJ1-2	CASSYSRATNGYTF	TGTGCCAGCAGTTACTCAAGGGCCACTAATGGCTACACCTTC
TRBV28	.	.	TRBJ1-6	CASSYRAFSYNSPLHF	TGTGCCAGCAGTTACAGGGCTTTCTCCTATAATTCACCCCTCCACTTT
TRBV6-1	.	TRBD2	TRBJ2-6	CASRGVYSGANVLTF	TGTGCCAGCCGGGGGGTTTACTCTGGGGCCAACGTCCTGACTTTC
TRBV7-6	few	.	TRBJ2-1	CASSLAPSSEQPNYYNEQFF	TGTGCCAGCAGCTTAGCTCCCAGCTCGGAACAGCCTAATTACTACAATGAGCAGTTCTTC
TRBV5-1	.	.	TRBJ2-3	CASRFSTDTQYF	TGCGCCAGCAGGTTTAGCACAGATACGCAGTATTTT
TRBV18	.	.	TRBJ2-3	CASSPPLAVTDTQYF	TGTGCCAGCTCACCACCACTAGCCGTCACAGATACGCAGTATTTT
TRBV12-3/TRBV12-4	.	.	TRBJ2-3	CASRSGTRTDTQYF	TGTGCCAGCAGGTCCGGGACCCGCACAGATACGCAGTATTTT
TRBV15	few	.	TRBJ2-5	CATSVKETQYF	TGTGCCACCAGCGTAAAAGAGACCCAGTACTTC
TRBV20-1	.	.	TRBJ1-2	CSARDGRADYGYTF	TGCAGTGCTAGAGATGGCAGGGCTGACTATGGCTACACCTTC
TRBV29-1	few	TRBD2	TRBJ2-3	CSVVIMASGYTSTDTQYF	TGCAGCGTTGTCATTATGGCTAGCGGGTACACTAGCACAGATACGCAGTATTTT
TRBV5-1	few	TRBD1	TRBJ2-3	CASSPQTGLDTDTQYF	TGCGCCAGCAGCCCGCAGACAGGGCTCGACACAGATACGCAGTATTTT
TRBV9	.	.	TRBJ1-1	CASSVDPRDTEAFF	TGTGCCAGCAGCGTAGATCCCAGGGACACTGAAGCTTTCTTT
TRBV7-7	few	TRBD2	TRBJ2-5	CASSLGLAGSGETQYF	TGTGCCAGCAGCTTAGGACTAGCGGGGTCTGGGGAGACCCAGTACTTC
TRBV5-1	.	.	TRBJ2-7	CASKSYSSYEQYF	TGCGCCAGCAAATCTTACAGCTCCTACGAGCAGTACTTC
TRBV7-2	.	TRBD2	TRBJ2-1	CASSLMALAGKNEQFF	TGTGCCAGCAGCTTAATGGCACTAGCGGGGAAAAATGAGCAGTTCTTC
TRBV29-1	.	.	TRBJ2-1	CSVDRAQHEQFF	TGCAGCGTTGATCGGGCTCAGCATGAGCAGTTCTTC
TRBV20-1	.	.	TRBJ1-6	CSARDPGNSPLHF	TGCAGTGCTAGAGATCCAGGGAATTCACCCCTCCACTTT
TRBV20-1	few	.	TRBJ1-1	CSATDNMNTEAFF	TGCAGTGCTACGGACAATATGAACACTGAAGCTTTCTTT
TRBV12-3/TRBV12-4	few	.	TRBJ1-5	CASSELSRDQPQHF	TGTGCCAGCAGTGAACTCTCCAGGGATCAGCCCCAGCATTTT
TRBV5-1	.	.	TRBJ1-1	CASSPLTLNTEAFF	TGCGCCAGCAGCCCCCTAACTCTAAACACTGAAGCTTTCTTT
TRBV3-1	.	TRBD2	TRBJ2-3	CASSQDLGGLAVADTQYF	TGTGCCAGCAGCCAAGATCTGGGAGGACTAGCGGTCGCAGATACGCAGTATTTT
TRBV13	few	.	TRBJ2-3	CASSLARDWQGTDTQYF	TGTGCCAGCAGCTTAGCGCGCGATTGGCAGGGCACAGATACGCAGTATTTT
TRBV5-6	.	TRBD2	TRBJ2-5	CASSPATSGLYQETQYF	TGTGCCAGCAGCCCGGCCACTAGCGGCTTGTACCAAGAGACCCAGTACTTC
TRBV28	few	.	TRBJ2-2	CASSLRGLVDGELFF	TGTGCCAGCAGTTTGCGCGGGCTTGTAGACGGGGAGCTGTTTTTT
TRBV11-2	few	.	TRBJ2-5	CASSLVSTRQPRETQYF	TGTGCCAGCAGCTTAGTCTCGACTAGGCAGCCCAGAGAGACCCAGTACTTC